This T cell receptor beta chain appears in the sequencing data of a study of memory CD4+ T cells and cytomegalovirus serostatus (dated by TCRdb to the late 2010s). In terms of the full investigation: The cohort comprised roughly 35 healthy Belgian adults, 9 CMV seropositive and roughly 24 CMV seronegative. The study sequenced CD4+ memory TCRbeta repertoires of a Belgian cohort with known cytomegalovirus serostatus to replicate a published TCR-based CMV serostatus classifier. Study-wide findings and limitations: Of 164 previously reported CMV-associated TCRbeta sequences, about 68 appeared in the CD4+ memory repertoires, each in one to five individuals. The results were interpreted as suggesting that the CMV-associated TCR signature is mostly present in the CD4+ memory repertoire. For CMV serostatus prediction, a median bootstrapped AUC of about 0.94 was reached with the original framework, and a median bootstrapped AUC of around 0.9 was reached with a US-trained random forest. Unlike the original study, which covered naive and memory CD4+ and CD8+ populations, the Belgian study sequenced only CD4+CD45RO+ memory cells. A median bootstrapped AUC of roughly 0.94 with a 95% CI of 0.76-1.00 was achieved on the Belgian cohort by the original-framework classifier.

The Quick-DNA Microprep Kit was used to extract genomic DNA from the sorted cells. Amplification of TCRbeta DNA was done with the immunoSEQ hsTCRbeta kit, following the protocol from the manufacturer. TCRbeta libraries were sequenced on an Illumina MiSeq instrument. The paper's processing steps were these. Removing out-of-frame sequences left fewer than 2.5 million distinct TCRbeta sequences, an average of around 70,000 per individual. Each individual was scored using the number of 164 previously reported CMV-associated TCRbeta sequences that the individual carried and the total number of productive distinct TCRbeta sequences. A beta-binomial model was reimplemented in Python, and scikit-learn random forests with default parameters were trained on data from the US cohort. On the Belgian cohort, classifier performance was reported as the median AUC, along with percentile confidence intervals, across 10,000 bootstrap iterations. TCRdb took this table from immuneACCESS and kept in-frame rearrangements with V and J called. Such tables lack part of the clones; where checked against another copy, unresolved V genes explain under half of the gap, and the rest is unexplained. From that table come the V and J calls and clone size; the DNA was used to work out D and trimming. The sample data list 70,000 to 90,000 clones, and roughly 78% of these were observed just once. Just over 2.5% of the sample goes to the ten largest clones.

This clone has just a few counts. The antigen this receptor binds is unknown. No much larger clone exists at a distance of one base, and base qualities are not known. Single viable CD3+CD4+CD8-CD45RO+ cells were sorted as memory CD4+ T cells on a FACSAria II. To determine CMV serostatus, a Roche Elecsys assay was used that detects serum IgG against CMV pp150, pp28, p38 and p52. Following thawing, total CD4+ T cells were enriched through positive selection using CD4 magnetic microbeads. The samples came from a different study that was designed specifically to examine the CD4+ T cell memory repertoire. Following standard operating procedures, peripheral blood mononuclear cells were isolated and cryopreserved, while serum was kept at -80 degrees C. CD3-PerCP (BW264/56), CD4-APC (RPA-T4), CD45RO-PE (UCHT1) and CD8-Pacific Orange (3B5) antibodies were used for staining, and non-viable cells were excluded with Sytox blue.

V is cut by 2 bases and J by 4 bases, and the space between the germline ends is 3 bases. The CDR3 measures 12 amino acids from cysteine to phenylalanine. CDR3 DNA only is kept here, 36 bases in frame from base 1. From a lookup of the germline V gene, CDR1 and CDR2 are ENHRY and SYGVKD. The TCR comes from an adult in good health and CMV-seropositive. The material sequenced was memory CD4+ T cells from blood. The V and J genes are TRBV10-3 and TRBJ2-1; no confident D gene assignment can be made. CDR3 sequence: CAISEEYNEQFF. The DNA sequence is as follows: TGTGCCATCAGTGAGGAATACAATGAGCAGTTCTTC.